The T cell receptor beta chain described here comes from a study of CD8 T cells in ankylosing spondylitis. Regarding the study as a whole: Significant enrichment of disease-linked clones was reportedly seen in matched ankylosing spondylitis synovial fluid. About 8 highly homologous variants made up a TCR beta motif, and this motif appeared characteristic of ankylosing spondylitis blood.

Using quantitative 5'-RACE with molecular barcodes, the authors made TCR beta libraries. In TCRdb, the 5' RACE reads were re-called with MiXCR into one record per CDR3 protein. The sample includes about 160,000 distinct CDR3 sequences, about 16% of them seen just once. With respect to this clonotype: The antigen is undetermined.

CDR3 length: 16 amino acids. This TCR was sampled from a male donor with ankylosing spondylitis or in good health (not recorded which). The chain links TRBV21-1 to TRBJ2-7; the DNA was not used to check the table's D call, TRBD1. TRBV21-1 is designated a pseudogene. The material sequenced was blood, either unsorted or a sorted T cell fraction (not recorded which). The CDR3 sequence is CASSTRPRDRPYEQYF. In nucleotides, the CDR3 is TGTGCCAGCAGCACACGACCCCGGGACCGTCCCTACGAGCAGTACTTC.